These 21 T cell receptor delta chains originate from one sample sequenced in a study of gamma-delta chains in newborns, infants, children. TCRdb called clones from the reads again using CATT. Of 950 to 1,500 delta-chain clones in the sample, approximately 3.3% were seen once. Material: blood. These receptors were collected from a child who was a newborn, infant or young child, either healthy, febrile or measles-vaccinated (not recorded which).

This clone is labeled medium-sized. This sequence joins TRAV29/DV5 and TRDJ3, with 11 bases fitting TRDD3. Germline V gene lookup returns CDR1 NSMFDY and CDR2 ISSIKDK. With V trimmed by 0 bases and J by 0 bases, 5 bases remained unmatched. This CDR3 spans 19 amino acids. CDR3 nucleotides: TGTGCAGCAAGCGTTGGGGGATACGGGAGCTCCTGGGACACCCGACAGATGTTTTTC. Encoded protein: CAASVGGYGSSWDTRQMFF.

With respect to this clone: With a far larger clone one base away, a read error is the likely cause. The rearrangement uses TRDV2 and TRDJ3; D may be TRDD3 (5 bases). The CDR3 extends over 17 amino acids. The ends were cut back, 3 bases at V and 3 bases at J, with 14 bases in the middle. Germline-derived CDR1 and CDR2 are GEAIGNYY and EKD. The CDR3 nucleotides are TGTGCCTGTGACGCCCGCGGGATCAACTGGGACACCCGACAGATGTTTTTC. It translates to CACDARGINWDTRQMFF.

In this sample, this clone is large (0.1 to 1%). This sample includes further DNA sequences coding for the same CDR3. The chain has TRDV1 and TRDJ1, with 9 nucleotides matching TRDD3. V dropped 4 bases and J dropped 4; count of bases not matched to a gene: 13. This CDR3 region has 17 residues. Germline-derived CDR1 and CDR2 are TSWWSYY and QGS. The CDR3 is CALGVLSSHWGSDKLIF. In DNA form, the CDR3 reads TGTGCTCTTGGGGTCCTATCCTCGCACTGGGGGAGCGATAAACTCATCTTT.

This clone was observed a handful of times. This sequence is one base from a far larger clone and is likely a read error. The same CDR3 can be traced to other DNA sequences in this sample. The chain links TRDV2 to TRDJ3; 8 nucleotides line up with TRDD3. CDR1 GEAIGNYY and CDR2 EKD come from the germline V gene. The CDR3 is 19 amino acids. The CDR3 DNA follows: TGTGCCTGTGACCCTGGTACTGGGGGTAGCTCCTGGGACACCCGGCAGATGTTTTTC. It encodes CACDPGTGGSSWDTRQMFF.

This chain links TRDV1 with TRDJ2, with TRDD3 matching over 13 bases. The junction had 35 bases not matched to a gene; V was cut back by 1 base and J by 6 bases. Germline loops: CDR1 TSWWSYY, CDR2 QGS. The CDR3 is 27 residues long. For the CDR3, the DNA is TGTGCTCTTGGGGAACCCCTCACTTCCTACTGGGATATACTGGGGGATACGTTATTACCTAGGGCAGCACAACTCTTCTTT. Its protein is CALGEPLTSYWDILGDTLLPRAAQLFF.

There are a few counts of this clone. This may arise from a read error, as a much more abundant clone is one base away. The CDR3 nucleotides read TGTGCCTGTGACACCGGGGCTACGTACACCGATAAACTCATCTTT. This translates into CACDTGATYTDKLIF. V usage is TRDV2 and J usage is TRDJ1; unclear D gene. The CDR3 spans 15 residues. CDR1 is GEAIGNYY, CDR2 EKD, per germline. V was clipped by 0 bases and J by 0 bases, with 10 bases between them.

This clone was found a few times. A much larger clone sits a single nucleotide away, making a read error possible. The chain links TRDV1 to TRDJ1; D tentatively reads TRDD2 or TRDD3 (8 bases each). Germline lookup yields CDR1 TSWWSYY and CDR2 QGS. V gave up 1 base and J gave up 0 bases, with 24 bases separating them. This CDR3 spans 20 amino acids. CDR3 DNA: TGTGCTCTTGGGGAACCCATCTTCCTACTGGGGGCCATGTACACCGATAAACTCATCTTT. Protein sequence: CALGEPIFLLGAMYTDKLIF.

Note on this clone: This may be a read error, as it is one base from a much larger clone. The V gene is TRDV1, the J gene TRDJ1; 10 bases agree with TRDD3. The CDR3 consists of 23 residues. CDR1 and CDR2 (germline): TSWWSYY, QGS. Trimming took 0 bases from V and 3 from J; bases not matched to a gene: 25. CDR3 amino acids: CALGELPLRRVGDTGFYADKLIF. DNA for the CDR3: TGTGCTCTTGGGGAACTCCCGCTACGGAGAGTGGGGGATACAGGGTTTTACGCCGATAAACTCATCTTT.

As regards this clone: With only one base between it and a far larger clone, this is likely a read error. This sequence joins TRAV29/DV5 and TRDJ1; possible D gene TRDD2, 6 bases. The CDR3 length is 17 residues. In germline, CDR1 is NSMFDY, CDR2 ISSIKDK. Deletions cut 0 bases from V and 3 bases from J, with 21 bases between. CDR3 protein: CAASEGKDPSAADKLIF. The CDR3 region has the DNA TGTGCAGCAAGCGAGGGTAAGGATCCTTCCGCCGCCGATAAACTCATCTTT. The full variable domain, its missing parts supplied by reference TRAV29/DV5 and TRDJ1, is DQQVKQNSPSLSVQEGRISILNCDYTNSMFDYFLWYKKYPAEGPTFLISISSIKDKNEDGRFTVFLNKSAKHLSLHIVPSQPGDSAVYFCAASEGKDPSAADKLIFGKGTRVTVEP.

Turning to this clone: A read error is possible here, since a much larger clone lies one base away. The CDR3 DNA reads TGTGCTCTTGGGGAAGTGGGAACTTGGGGCCGAAAAAACACCGATAAACCCATCTTT. Amino acid sequence: CALGEVGTWGRKNTDKPIF. The J gene is TRDJ1, the V gene TRDV1; perhaps TRDD3 as D (5 bases). The CDR3 is 19 amino acids. CDR1 TSWWSYY and CDR2 QGS come from the germline V gene.

The sample holds a few counts of this clone. Since a much larger clone is just one base distant, this may be a read error. This chain joins TRDV1 and TRDJ1, with D maybe TRDD3 (5 bases). This CDR3 is built from 17 residues. The germline V gene encodes CDR1 TSWWSYY and CDR2 QGS. The CDR3 region has the DNA TGTGCTCTTGGGGAACTAGTCCGCATGGGGTCGACCGATAAACCCATCTTT. Translation gives CALGELVRMGSTDKPIF.

A remark on this clone: With only one base between it and a far larger clone, this is likely a read error. The chain links TRDV2 to TRDJ1; D may correspond to TRDD2 or TRDD3 (5 bases each). Per germline, CDR1 GEAIGNYY and CDR2 EKD. V was shortened by 3 bases and J by 1 base, with 26 bases between the two germline ends. The CDR3 extends over 19 amino acids. The CDR3 loop reads CACDPNSFTGKKRTDKLIF. The CDR3 DNA reads TGTGCCTGTGACCCAAATTCCTTCACGGGGAAGAAACGCACCGATAAACTCATCTTT.

This clone has just a few counts. This likely traces to a read error, being one base from a far larger clone. Because the CDR3's place on the DNA is in doubt, the DNA is left out and the CDR3 is given as listed by TCRdb. Other DNA sequences in the same sample also yield this CDR3. This chain uses TRDV2 with TRDJ3; the table's TRDD3 call for D was not verified on the DNA. Germline values: CDR1 GEAIGNYY, CDR2 EKD. Counting both end residues, the CDR3 totals 18 amino acids. The CDR3 here is CACVSCTESSWDTRQMFF.

Comment on this clone: A read error likely explains this, since a far larger clone differs by one base. The sample has other DNA sequences that encode this CDR3 too. The chain combines TRDV2 with TRDJ2; 9 bases line up with TRDD3. J gave up 2 bases and V 1 base, and 7 bases lay outside the gene matches. The CDR3 spans 17 residues. Germline values: CDR1 GEAIGNYY, CDR2 EKD. CDR3 amino acids: CACDTRRWGILTAQLFF. Written as DNA, the CDR3 is TGTGCCTGTGACACGCGTCGCTGGGGGATCTTGACAGCACAACTCTTCTTT.

This clone was picked up a small number of times. A much larger clone lies a single base off, so this may be a read error. Other DNA variants within this sample encode the same CDR3. The rearrangement uses TRDV1 and TRDJ1; 7 nucleotides line up with TRDD3. The CDR3 extends over 15 amino acids. Per germline, CDR1 TSWWSYY and CDR2 QGS. This CDR3 is CALGKLIGIPDKLIF. CDR3 DNA: TGTGCTCTTGGCAAACTAATAGGGATACCCGATAAGCTCATCTTT.

By proportion, this clone is large. The J gene is TRDJ3, the V gene TRDV2; 10 bases fit TRDD3. V lost 3 bases and J lost 0; bases outside the gene matches: 10. The CDR3 is 20 amino acids. CDR1 GEAIGNYY and CDR2 EKD come from the germline V gene. The CDR3 here is CACDWGILLVPSWDTRQMFF. CDR3 coding DNA: TGTGCCTGTGACTGGGGGATACTCCTCGTCCCCTCCTGGGACACCCGACAGATGTTTTTC.

By sample share, this clone is medium-sized. This rearrangement joins TRDV1 to TRDJ1; 9 positions match TRDD3. The V gene end was trimmed by 5 bases and the J gene end by 1 base; junction bases not matched to a gene: 14. The length of the CDR3 is 18 residues. Germline assignment: CDR1 TSWWSYY and CDR2 QGS. CDR3 DNA sequence: TGTGCTCTTGGGCCCCCTTTGGGGGATAGAGGGGCCACCGATAAACTCATCTTT. Translated, it gives CALGPPLGDRGATDKLIF.

With regard to this clone: A read error likely explains why the TCRdb protein, taken from a much larger clone, differs from this DNA's translation at residue 7; the protein shown is translated from the DNA. J is TRDJ1 and V is TRDV2; D perhaps matches TRDD3 (6 bases). CDR3 length: 12 residues. V was pared by 3 bases and J by 10 bases, with 14 bases between. CDR1 is GEAIGNYY and CDR2 is EKD in the germline V gene. The chain's CDR3 is CACDPGESRLIF. CDR3 bases: TGTGCCTGTGACCCTGGGGAATCCAGACTCATCTTT.

The sample holds a few counts of this clone. The likely explanation is a read error, given a far larger clone one base away. J is TRDJ3 and V is TRDV2; 11 bases are a match to TRDD3. CDR3 size: 18 residues. Losses at the gene ends were 3 bases for V and 4 bases for J; bases not matched to a gene: 7. In germline, CDR1 is GEAIGNYY, CDR2 EKD. CDR3 DNA sequence: TGTGCCTGTGACGCCGTACTGGGGGATAAATGGGACACCCGACAGATGTTTTTC. This codes for CACDAVLGDKWDTRQMFF.

A note on this clone: A much larger clone is a single base away; this may be a read error. The CDR3 sequence is CALGTRPSEGIRKLIF. The CDR3 DNA reads as TGTGCTCTTGGGACCCGGCCTTCCGAGGGGATTCGTAAACTCATCTTT. This sequence joins TRDV1 and TRDJ1; either TRDD2 or TRDD3 may supply D (6 bases each). Germline CDR1 reads TSWWSYY; CDR2 reads QGS. V lost 5 bases to trimming and J lost 7 bases, with 23 bases between them. This CDR3 is built from 16 residues.

There are a few counts of this clone. Since a far larger clone is one base different, this is likely a read error. This sequence joins TRDV2 and TRDJ1; TRDD3 aligns across 8 bases. This CDR3 has 15 residues. V was clipped by 7 bases and J by 0 bases; unmatched bases: 9. Germline V CDR1 and CDR2: GEAIGNYY, EKD. This CDR3 reads CACHTGGSYTDKLIF. In DNA, the CDR3 is TGTGCCTGCCATACTGGGGGTTCGTACACCGATAAACTCATCTTT.